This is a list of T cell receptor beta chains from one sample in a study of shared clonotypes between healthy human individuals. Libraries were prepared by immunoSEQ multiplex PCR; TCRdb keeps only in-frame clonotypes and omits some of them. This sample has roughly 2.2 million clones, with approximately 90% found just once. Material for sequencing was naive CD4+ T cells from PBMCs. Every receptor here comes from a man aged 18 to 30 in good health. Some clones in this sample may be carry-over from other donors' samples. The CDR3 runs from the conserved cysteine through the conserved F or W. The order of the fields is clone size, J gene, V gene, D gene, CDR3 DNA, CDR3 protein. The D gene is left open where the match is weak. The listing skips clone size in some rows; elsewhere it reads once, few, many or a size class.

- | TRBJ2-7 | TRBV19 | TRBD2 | TGTGCCAGTACCTTGGGCGGCGGGGGGCCTTACGAGCAGTACTTC | CASTLGGGGPYEQYF
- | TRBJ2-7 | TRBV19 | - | TGTGCCAGTAGTATACAATCGGACAGCTCCTACGAGCAGTACTTC | CASSIQSDSSYEQYF
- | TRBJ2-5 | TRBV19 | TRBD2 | TGTGCCAGTAGTATAGAACTAGCGGGAGGAGAGACCCAGTACTTC | CASSIELAGGETQYF
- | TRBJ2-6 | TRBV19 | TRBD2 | TGTGCCAGTAGTAGGACTAGCGGGACCACGTCTGGGGCCAACGTCCTGACTTTC | CASSRTSGTTSGANVLTF
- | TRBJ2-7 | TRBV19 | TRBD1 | TGTGCCAGTAGTCCAAGAGGGACAGGGTACTACGAGCAGTACTTC | CASSPRGTGYYEQYF
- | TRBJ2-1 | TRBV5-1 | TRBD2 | TGCGCCAGCAGCATGGGACTAGCGGGATCCAATGAGCAGTTCTTC | CASSMGLAGSNEQFF
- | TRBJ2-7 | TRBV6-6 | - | TGTGCCAGCAGGCTAGACAGGTTAGGCGAGCAGTACTTC | CASRLDRLGEQYF
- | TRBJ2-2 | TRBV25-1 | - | TGTGCCAGCAGTCCCGGTACAGGATACACCGGGGAGCTGTTTTTT | CASSPGTGYTGELFF
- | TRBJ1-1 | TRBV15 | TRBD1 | TGTGCCACCAGCAGAGGGAAACAGGGGACGAACACTGAAGCTTTCTTT | CATSRGKQGTNTEAFF
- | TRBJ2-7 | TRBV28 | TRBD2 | TGTGCCAGCAGTTCACCAGGGCGGGGGACTAGCGGGCCACGGGGGTTGAACGAGCAGTACTTC | CASSSPGRGTSGPRGLNEQYF
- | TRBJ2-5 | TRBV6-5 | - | TGTGCCAGCAGTAGCGGGACAGTGTACCAAGAGACCCAGTACTTC | CASSSGTVYQETQYF
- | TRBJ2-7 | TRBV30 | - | TGTGCCTGGGATCGGAAGCACAGGGACCCTCAAAGCTCCTACGAGCAGTACTTC | CAWDRKHRDPQSSYEQYF
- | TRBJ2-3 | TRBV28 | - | TGTGCCAGCTCTACCCTTGATACGGGGTATTTT | CASSTLDTGYF
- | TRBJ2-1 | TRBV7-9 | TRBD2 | TGTGCCAGCAGCTTAGCGCGACCAGCGGGAGGCATAGGTGAGCAGTTCTTC | CASSLARPAGGIGEQFF
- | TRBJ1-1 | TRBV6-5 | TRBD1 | TGTGCCAGCAGTTCGGGACAGGGTGGTAAGGCTTTCTTT | CASSSGQGGKAFF
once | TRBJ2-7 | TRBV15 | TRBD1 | TGTGCCACCAGCAGAGATAAAGGACAGGGGTCCTACGAGCAGTACTTC | CATSRDKGQGSYEQYF
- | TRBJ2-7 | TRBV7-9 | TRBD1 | TGTGCCAGCAGGACAGGGTCTGAATGGGAGCAGTACTTC | CASRTGSEWEQYF
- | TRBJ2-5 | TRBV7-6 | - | TGTGCCAGCAGCTTAGCGGGACCGGGAGAGACCCAGTACTTC | CASSLAGPGETQYF
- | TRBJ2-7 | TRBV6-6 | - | TGTGCCAGCAGCTACAGGTCTTACCCCTACGAGCAGTACTTC | CASSYRSYPYEQYF
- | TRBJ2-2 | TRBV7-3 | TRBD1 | TGTGCCAGCAGTCTTTATCCTCCATCAGGGGGATTCACCGGGGAGCTGTTTTTT | CASSLYPPSGGFTGELFF
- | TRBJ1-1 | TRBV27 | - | TGTGCCAGCAGTCGCAGGATTATGAACACTGAAGCTTTCTTT | CASSRRIMNTEAFF
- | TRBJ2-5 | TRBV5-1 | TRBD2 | TGCGCCAGCAGCTTCACTAGCGGGAGTAGAGAGACCCAGTACTTC | CASSFTSGSRETQYF
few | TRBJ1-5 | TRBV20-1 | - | TGCAGTGCTAGCAGTGCATTGTCCCAGCATTTT | CSASSALSQHF
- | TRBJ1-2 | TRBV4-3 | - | TGCGCCAGCAGCGCCCGAGCAGGGATGGACTATGGCTACACCTTC | CASSARAGMDYGYTF
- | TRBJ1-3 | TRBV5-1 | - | TGCGCCAGCAGCCCCCAGCGGGGGCTAGGAAACACCATATATTTT | CASSPQRGLGNTIYF
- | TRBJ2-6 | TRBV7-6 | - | TGTGCCAGCAGCTCGAGTCGGGGTTCTGGGGCCAACGTCCTGACTTTC | CASSSSRGSGANVLTF
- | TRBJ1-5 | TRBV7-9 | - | TGTGCCAGCAGCTTAGCCGGGTTCAATCAGCCCCAGCATTTT | CASSLAGFNQPQHF
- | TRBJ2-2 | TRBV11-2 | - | TGTGCCAGCGGAAGCTCGATAACCGGGGAGCTGTTTTTT | CASGSSITGELFF
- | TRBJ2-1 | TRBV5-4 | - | TGTGCCAGCAGCTCGGAGCGGATCTCCTACAATGAGCAGTTCTTC | CASSSERISYNEQFF
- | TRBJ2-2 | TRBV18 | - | TGTGCCAGCTCACCACGGGGATTCACCGGGGAGCTGTTTTTT | CASSPRGFTGELFF
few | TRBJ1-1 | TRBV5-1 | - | TGCGCCAGCAGCACCATCGGGGGGAGCACTGAAGCTTTCTTT | CASSTIGGSTEAFF